A single sample gave rise to the 18 T cell receptor beta chains below, sequenced in a study of control samples from healthy donors and cancer patients. Generated by immunoSEQ multiplex PCR, the TCRdb table keeps only in-frame clones and is missing some. The table records about 19,000 clones, approximately 80% of them present only once. The sequencing sample was made of PBMCs. The receptors stem from a man aged 80 or over with head and neck cancer.

This chain connects TRBV10-3 to TRBJ1-2, with 7 bases identical to TRBD1. Trimming took 3 bases from V and 4 from J; bases not matched to a gene: 17. The CDR3 runs 18 residues. Germline CDR1 ENHRY, CDR2 SYGVKD. Written as DNA, the CDR3 is TGTGCCATCAGTGAAGGTGGGGCAGGGGGTAAGAAGGGCTATGGCTACACCTTC. Translated: CAISEGGAGGKKGYGYTF.

In this sample, this clone turned up once. The V call is TRBV27, the J call TRBJ1-6; D is possibly TRBD1 (5 bases). Trimming cost V 2 bases and J 8 bases, with 13 bases left between them. This CDR3 contains 15 residues. CDR1 is MNHEY, CDR2 SMNVEV, per germline (reference sequence). The CDR3 sequence: CASSLVGQGHSPLHF. CDR3 bases: TGTGCCAGCAGTTTAGTGGGGCAGGGTCATTCACCCCTCCACTTT.

In DNA, the CDR3 is TGCGCCAGCAGCCAAGAAGGAGTGAAGAGCAATCAGCCCCAGCATTTT. This codes for CASSQEGVKSNQPQHF. The rearrangement joins TRBV4-1 to TRBJ1-5; D not resolved. Germline-derived CDR1 and CDR2 are MGHRA and YSYEKL. CDR3 length: 16 amino acids. V was trimmed by 0 bases and J by 1 base, leaving 10 bases between them.

The rearrangement joins TRBV11-3 to TRBJ1-6; D gene uncertain. The CDR3 is made up of 20 amino acids. The germline V and J ends were trimmed by 5 bases and 0 bases, with 23 bases remaining between them. The V gene's germline CDR1 is SGHNT and CDR2 YENEEA. Written as DNA, the CDR3 is TGTGCCAGCAGCCCCACCGGGCAGACTAAAACGAGCTCCTATAATTCACCCCTCCACTTT. Residues: CASSPTGQTKTSSYNSPLHF.

V gene TRBV19 combines with J gene TRBJ1-1; D may be TRBD1 (5 bases). The CDR3 consists of 14 residues. Per the germline V gene, CDR1 is LNHDA and CDR2 is SQIVND (reference sequence). Trimming cost V 2 bases and J 3 bases, with 10 bases left between them. The CDR3 region is CASSIQGGYTEAFF. In DNA, the CDR3 is TGTGCCAGTAGTATACAGGGCGGGTACACTGAAGCTTTCTTT. The full variable domain, rest sourced from reference TRBV19 and TRBJ1-1, is DGGITQSPKYLFRKEGQNVTLSCEQNLNHDAMYWYRQDPGQGLRLIYYSQIVNDFQKGDIAEGYSVSREKKESFPLTVTSAQKNPTAFYLCASSIQGGYTEAFFGQGTRLTVV.

A single count supports this clone. The chain has TRBV2 and TRBJ2-1, with 7 bases lining up with TRBD2. With 8 bases clipped from V and 7 bases from J, the junction kept 8 bases outside the gene matches. In germline, CDR1 is SNHLY, CDR2 FYNNEI. This CDR3 has 13 amino acids. CDR3 protein: CASLAESGNEQFF. The CDR3 DNA reads TGTGCCAGCCTAGCGGAATCGGGAAATGAGCAGTTCTTC.

The chain recombines TRBV4-3 with TRBJ1-1; 8 positions match TRBD1. There are 16 residues in the CDR3. With V trimmed by 1 base and J by 1 base, 5 bases remained unmatched. Germline-derived CDR1 and CDR2 are LGHNA and YSLEER. The CDR3 DNA is TGCGCCAGCAGCCAAGGGACAGGGTACGAGAACACTGAAGCTTTCTTT. This encodes CASSQGTGYENTEAFF.

The chain is built from TRBV19 and TRBJ2-3; D possibly corresponds to TRBD1 (5 bases). Per germline, CDR1 LNHDA and CDR2 SQIVND (reference sequence). The CDR3 loop spans 14 amino acids. Trimming stripped 7 bases from V and 0 bases from J, with 11 bases between. CDR3 nucleotide sequence: TGTGCCAGTAAGGCAGGGATAAGCACAGATACGCAGTATTTT. Translation: CASKAGISTDTQYF. The full variable domain, in which reference TRBV19 and TRBJ2-3 provide the parts outside the CDR3, is DGGITQSPKYLFRKEGQNVTLSCEQNLNHDAMYWYRQDPGQGLRLIYYSQIVNDFQKGDIAEGYSVSREKKESFPLTVTSAQKNPTAFYLCASKAGISTDTQYFGPGTRLTVL.

The sample holds a few counts of this clone. The rearrangement links TRBV11-2 to TRBJ2-1; perhaps TRBD2 as D (6 bases). This CDR3 comprises 15 residues. Germline lookup yields CDR1 SGHAT and CDR2 FQNNGV. V gave up 3 bases and J gave up 2 bases, with 11 bases separating them. CDR3 region: CASSFQRRAYNEQFF. The CDR3 region has the DNA TGTGCCAGCAGCTTTCAGCGGAGGGCCTACAATGAGCAGTTCTTC.

The chain has TRBV7-2 and TRBJ2-7; TRBD2 matches 9 bases. Trimming at V came to 8 bases and at J to 0 bases, leaving 8 bases not matched to a gene. The CDR3 is 15 residues long. Germline values: CDR1 SGHTA, CDR2 FQGNSA. The CDR3, as DNA: TGTGCCAGCGATGGGGAGCGGGGGGCCTCCTACGAGCAGTACTTC. Translated: CASDGERGASYEQYF. Drawing the rest from reference TRBV7-2 and TRBJ2-7, the complete variable domain is GAGVSQSPSNKVTEKGKDVELRCDPISGHTALYWYRQSLGQGLEFLIYFQGNSAPDKSGLPSDRFSAERTGGSVSTLTIQRTQQEDSAVYLCASDGERGASYEQYFGPGTRLTVT.

The chain joins TRBV5-1 to TRBJ2-5; TRBD1 is a possible D gene (5 bases). Germline V gene sequence: CDR1 SGHRS, CDR2 YFSETQ. V gave up 2 bases and J gave up 4 bases, with 18 bases separating them. The CDR3 runs to 16 residues. CDR3 amino acids: CASSFWVGQGIETQYF. The CDR3, as DNA: TGCGCCAGCAGCTTTTGGGTCGGGCAGGGAATAGAGACCCAGTACTTC.

The V and J genes are TRBV29-1 and TRBJ1-5; 10 nucleotides align to TRBD1. The trim removed 6 bases at V and 6 bases at J, leaving 5 bases unmatched. Germline lookup yields CDR1 SQVTM and CDR2 ANQGSEA. The CDR3 consists of 13 residues. CDR3 nucleotide sequence: TGCAGCGTGGGACAGGGGTTAGGTCAGCCCCAGCATTTT. It translates to CSVGQGLGQPQHF.

The table lists this clone with a count of one. The CDR3 loop reads CASSPPTSGRHRNEQFF. The CDR3 bases are TGTGCCAGCAGCCCACCGACTAGCGGGAGACACAGGAATGAGCAGTTCTTC. The J gene is TRBJ2-1, the V gene TRBV7-9; TRBD2 aligns across 12 bases. The junction had 12 bases not matched to a gene; V was cut back by 5 bases and J by 7 bases. Germline CDR1 is SEHNR and CDR2 is FQNEAQ (reference sequence). CDR3 size: 17 residues. Full variable domain (rest looked up from reference TRBV7-9 and TRBJ2-1): DTGVSQNPRHKITKRGQNVTFRCDPISEHNRLYWYRQTLGQGPEFLTYFQNEAQLEKSRLLSDRFSAERPKGSFSTLEIQRTEQGDSAMYLCASSPPTSGRHRNEQFFGPGTRLTVL.

CDR3 DNA: TGTGCCAGCTCACCACCGGTCGGTGAAAAACTGTTTTTT. Translating gives CASSPPVGEKLFF. V is TRBV18 and J is TRBJ1-4, with unresolved D. Germline CDR1 reads KGHSH; CDR2 reads LQKENI. The CDR3 spans 13 residues. Trimming stripped 0 bases from V and 7 bases from J, with 6 bases between.

This clone has just a few counts. The chain uses TRBV19 and TRBJ2-7, with TRBD1 identical over 9 bases. The CDR3 has 16 amino acids. The J segment lost 5 bases and the V segment lost 5 bases, leaving 13 bases of the junction unmatched. Germline V lookup: CDR1 LNHDA, CDR2 SQIVND (reference sequence). CDR3 residues: CASSLISGTGKDEQYF. The CDR3 bases are TGTGCCAGTAGTCTTATTTCCGGGACAGGGAAGGACGAGCAGTACTTC.

The V and J genes are TRBV4-1 and TRBJ1-4; 7 bases are a match to TRBD1. Germline values: CDR1 MGHRA, CDR2 YSYEKL. V lost 3 bases, J lost 4 bases, and 8 bases stayed unmatched. This CDR3 is 16 amino acids long. This CDR3 is CASSQSPGGGNEKLFF. In DNA, the CDR3 is TGCGCCAGCAGCCAGTCCCCAGGGGGGGGTAATGAAAAACTGTTTTTT.

The V gene is TRBV29-1, the J gene TRBJ1-6; D is uncertain. Germline lookup yields CDR1 SQVTM and CDR2 ANQGSEA. The CDR3 contains 13 residues. The V end was cut by 5 bases, the J end by 7 bases, with 12 bases between. CDR3 residues: CSVRTDINSPLHF. The CDR3 coding sequence is TGCAGCGTTCGTACAGACATCAATTCACCCCTCCACTTT.

This clone was seen a few times. The chain carries TRBV9 and TRBJ2-2; 9 bases map to TRBD1. The CDR3 runs to 17 residues. V shed 0 bases, J shed 4 bases, and the junction held 7 bases outside the gene matches. Germline-derived CDR1 and CDR2 are SGDLS and YYNGEE. CDR3 coding DNA: TGTGCCAGCAGCGTAGCTCGGGAGACAGGGGGCACCGGGGAGCTGTTTTTT. It codes for CASSVARETGGTGELFF.